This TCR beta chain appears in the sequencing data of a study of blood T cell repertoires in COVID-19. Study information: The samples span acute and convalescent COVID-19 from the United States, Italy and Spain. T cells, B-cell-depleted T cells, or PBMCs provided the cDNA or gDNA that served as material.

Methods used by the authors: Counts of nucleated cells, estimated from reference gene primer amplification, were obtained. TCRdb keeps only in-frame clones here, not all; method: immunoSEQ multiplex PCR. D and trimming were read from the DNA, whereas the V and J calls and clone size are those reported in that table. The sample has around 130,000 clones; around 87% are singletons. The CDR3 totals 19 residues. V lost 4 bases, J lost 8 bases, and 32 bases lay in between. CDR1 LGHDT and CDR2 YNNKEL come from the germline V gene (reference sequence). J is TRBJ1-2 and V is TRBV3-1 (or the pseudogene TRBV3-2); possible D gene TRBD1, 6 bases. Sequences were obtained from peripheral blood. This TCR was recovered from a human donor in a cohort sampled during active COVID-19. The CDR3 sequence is CASSLTKGREGGPSLGYTF. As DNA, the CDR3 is TGTGCCAGCAGCCTAACGAAAGGAAGGGAGGGGGGCCCGAGTCTAGGCTACACCTTC.